Below are 30 T cell receptor beta chains sequenced from a single sample in a study of metastatic and nonmetastatic thyroid tumors. No treatment had been given to any patient before thyroid surgery. TCRdb reanalyzed the PCR reads with MiXCR. Among 7,000 or so clones listed, around 33% were seen once. The specimen sequenced was adjacent normal tissue. These receptors originate from a female donor with papillary thyroid cancer or a benign thyroid nodule (not recorded which). Some clones in this sample may be carry-over from other donors' samples.

The chain combines TRBV30 with TRBJ2-7, with D perhaps TRBD2 (6 bases). The germline V gene has CDR1 GTSNPN and CDR2 SVGIG (reference sequence). The CDR3 is made up of 15 amino acids. Trimming left V 7 bases short and J 0 bases short, with 19 bases between. CDR3 coding DNA: TGTGCCTTGATTAAAAGCGGGCGGAGCTCCTACGAGCAGTACTTC. It specifies CALIKSGRSSYEQYF.

The chain couples TRBV7-2 to TRBJ2-1, with TRBD2 identical over 13 bases. The CDR3 consists of 14 residues. Germline V lookup: CDR1 SGHTA, CDR2 FQGNSA. J gave up 8 bases and V 7 bases, and 5 bases lay outside the gene matches. The CDR3 DNA follows: TGTGCCAGCACACGCGGACTAGCGGGAGATGAGCAGTTCTTC. This encodes CASTRGLAGDEQFF.

The gene calls are TRBV20-1 and TRBJ1-3, with a possible D match to TRBD1 (5 bases). The V and J ends lost 0 bases and 0 bases respectively, with 15 bases between them. Germline values: CDR1 DFQATT, CDR2 SNEGSKA (reference sequence). CDR3 length equals 17 residues. DNA of the CDR3: TGCAGTGCTAGAGATCTACGCCAGGGCTTCTCTGGAAACACCATATATTTT. This translates into CSARDLRQGFSGNTIYF.

The rearrangement uses TRBV7-6 and TRBJ1-3; 7 nucleotides line up with TRBD1. CDR1 is SGHVS, CDR2 FNYEAQ, per germline. The CDR3 sequence is 14 residues long. The J segment lost 4 bases and the V segment lost 5 bases, leaving 5 bases of the junction unmatched. In nucleotides, the CDR3 is TGTGCCAGCAGCCCTCCGGGACAGGGAAACACCATATATTTT. Translation: CASSPPGQGNTIYF.

V is TRBV20-1 and J is TRBJ2-7; D may correspond to TRBD1 or TRBD2 (5 bases each). The V and J ends lost 4 bases and 5 bases respectively, with 9 bases between them. CDR1 DFQATT and CDR2 SNEGSKA come from the germline V gene (reference sequence). The CDR3 sequence is 11 residues long. CDR3 amino acids: CSAMRGDEQYF. The CDR3 DNA reads as TGCAGTGCTATGAGGGGTGACGAGCAGTACTTC.

The genes are TRBV7-9 and TRBJ2-1; 9 nucleotides agree with TRBD1. Germline CDR1 is SEHNR and CDR2 is FQNEAQ (reference sequence). Trimming at V came to 1 base and at J to 15 bases, leaving 4 bases not matched to a gene. The CDR3 is 12 residues long. CDR3 amino acids: CASSLDTGGPFF. CDR3 in DNA: TGTGCCAGCAGCTTAGATACAGGGGGCCCGTTCTTC.

V is TRBV20-1 and J is TRBJ2-1; 9 nucleotides align to TRBD2. Per the germline V gene, CDR1 is DFQATT and CDR2 is SNEGSKA (reference sequence). The CDR3 runs 16 residues. V dropped 1 base and J dropped 5; count of bases not matched to a gene: 9. The DNA for the CDR3 is TGCAGTGCTAGAGGCCCGCAGTTAGCGGGGGACAATGAGCAGTTCTTC. Protein product: CSARGPQLAGDNEQFF.

The rearrangement joins TRBV19 to TRBJ2-1; TRBD1 agrees at 7 bases. The CDR3 has 13 amino acids. With V trimmed by 10 bases and J by 4 bases, 7 bases remained unmatched. Germline CDR1 is LNHDA and CDR2 is SQIVND (reference sequence). The CDR3 coding sequence is TGTGCCACTACTGTGGGACAGTACAATGAGCAGTTCTTC. It yields the protein CATTVGQYNEQFF. Drawing the rest from reference TRBV19 and TRBJ2-1, the complete variable domain is DGGITQSPKYLFRKEGQNVTLSCEQNLNHDAMYWYRQDPGQGLRLIYYSQIVNDFQKGDIAEGYSVSREKKESFPLTVTSAQKNPTAFYLCATTVGQYNEQFFGPGTRLTVL.

The V gene is TRBV28, the J gene TRBJ2-7; 7 bases align to TRBD2. The V gene end was trimmed by 7 bases and the J gene end by 6 bases; junction bases not matched to a gene: 6. Looked up from germline, CDR1 is MDHEN and CDR2 is SYDVKM. The CDR3 is made up of 12 amino acids. CDR3 nucleotide sequence: TGTGCCAGCACCACTTCGGGGGGCGAGCAGTACTTC. It translates to CASTTSGGEQYF. Full variable domain (rest looked up from reference TRBV28 and TRBJ2-7): DVKVTQSSRYLVKRTGEKVFLECVQDMDHENMFWYRQDPGLGLRLIYFSYDVKMKEKGDIPEGYSVSREKKERFSLILESASTNQTSMYLCASTTSGGEQYFGPGTRLTVT.

CDR3 nucleotides: TGCGCCAGCAAAAATCTGAGCCACTCTGGAAACACCATATATTTT. Translating it yields CASKNLSHSGNTIYF. The V gene is TRBV10-1, the J gene TRBJ1-3; D is unclear. Germline V gene sequence: CDR1 WNHNN, CDR2 SYGVQD (reference sequence). Between the trimmed V and J ends, which lost 7 bases and 0 bases, there was a span of 13 bases. This CDR3 is built from 15 residues.

The J gene is TRBJ1-2, the V gene TRBV6-1; 7 positions match TRBD1. Germline lookup yields CDR1 MNHNS and CDR2 SASEGT. The ends lost 8 bases at V and 4 bases at J; junction bases unmatched: 4. There are 12 residues in the CDR3. In DNA, the CDR3 is TGTGCCAGCGGGGGACAGTTCTATGGCTACACCTTC. This encodes CASGGQFYGYTF.

The chain couples TRBV27 to TRBJ1-2, with D tentatively TRBD1 (6 bases). The CDR3 runs 13 residues. The germline CDR1 and CDR2 sequences are MNHEY and SMNVEV (reference sequence). V lost 3 bases to trimming and J lost 6 bases, with 11 bases between them. The CDR3 protein is CASSLQGRHGYTF. The CDR3 nucleotides read TGTGCCAGCAGTTTGCAGGGGCGGCATGGCTACACCTTC.

This clone was seen a handful of times. This chain links TRBV12-3 or TRBV12-4 with TRBJ2-7; unclear D gene. V was cut by 6 bases and J by 2 bases, with 14 bases left in between. The CDR3 extends over 14 amino acids. This CDR3 reads CASSPRQGPYEQYF. CDR3 nucleotides: TGTGCCAGCAGCCCCCGACAAGGCCCCTACGAGCAGTACTTC.

A few counts support this clone. The chain carries TRBV12-3 or TRBV12-4 and TRBJ1-5, with unresolved D. This CDR3 is 12 amino acids long. Trimming removed 3 bases at V and 2 bases at J, with 2 bases between. CDR3 DNA: TGTGCCAGCAGTTTTGGCAATCAGCCCCAGCATTTT. Translation: CASSFGNQPQHF.

In its sample, this clone was seen a few times. This chain joins TRBV6-1 and TRBJ1-6, with unresolved D. The germline V gene has CDR1 MNHNS and CDR2 SASEGT. CDR3 length: 13 residues. The V gene lost 6 bases and the J gene lost 9 bases, with 12 bases spanning the gap. The CDR3 sequence: CASSPRTRSPLHF. CDR3 bases: TGTGCCAGCAGCCCTCGGACCCGTTCACCCCTCCACTTT.

This clone was seen a few times. The chain carries TRBV11-2 and TRBJ2-1, with TRBD2 matching 7 bases. V shed 7 bases, J shed 6 bases, and the junction held 15 bases outside the gene matches. There are 16 residues in the CDR3. CDR1 and CDR2 (germline): SGHAT, FQNNGV. CDR3 coding DNA: TGTGCCAGCATCAACCCCGGGCTAGCGGTAATCAATGAGCAGTTCTTC. Its protein product is CASINPGLAVINEQFF. Based on the CDR3 plus reference TRBV11-2 and TRBJ2-1, the full variable domain is EAGVAQSPRYKIIEKRQSVAFWCNPISGHATLYWYQQILGQGPKLLIQFQNNGVVDDSQLPKDRFSAERLKGVDSTLKIQPAKLEDSAVYLCASINPGLAVINEQFFGPGTRLTVL.

This clone is classed as large. The V call is TRBV6-1, the J call TRBJ1-2, with D uncertain. V lost 5 bases, J lost 7 bases, and 11 bases lay in between. The germline V gene encodes CDR1 MNHNS and CDR2 SASEGT. CDR3 size: 12 residues. The CDR3 here is CASSPATSGYTF. The CDR3 DNA follows: TGTGCCAGCAGTCCAGCGACAAGTGGCTACACCTTC.

By frequency in the sample, this clone is medium-sized. The chain joins TRBV2 to TRBJ2-4; no clear D gene. With 3 bases removed from V and 7 bases from J, the gap between germline ends came to 7 bases. Per the germline V gene, CDR1 is SNHLY and CDR2 is FYNNEI. This CDR3 region has 12 residues. CDR3 protein: CASSDDTNIQYF. For the CDR3, the DNA is TGTGCCAGCAGTGATGACACCAACATTCAGTACTTC. The variable domain in full, completed from reference TRBV2 and TRBJ2-4, reads EPEVTQTPSHQVTQMGQEVILRCVPISNHLYFYWYRQILGQKVEFLVSFYNNEISEKSEIFDDQFSVERPDGSNFTLKIRSTKLEDSAMYFCASSDDTNIQYFGAGTRLSVL.

Ten or more counts support this clone. The V gene is TRBV20-1, the J gene TRBJ2-7; the match to TRBD2 covers 8 bases. Germline loops: CDR1 DFQATT, CDR2 SNEGSKA (reference sequence). J gave up 4 bases and V 6 bases, and 8 bases lay outside the gene matches. The length of the CDR3 is 13 residues. This chain's CDR3 is CSAHGSGGYEQYF. The CDR3 DNA sequence: TGCAGTGCCCATGGGAGCGGGGGTTACGAGCAGTACTTC.

This clone occurred a few times. J is TRBJ1-1 and V is TRBV6-2 or TRBV6-3; D is ambiguous. The V and J ends lost 5 bases and 3 bases respectively, with 16 bases between them. Germline V gene sequence: CDR1 MNHEY, CDR2 SVGEGT. This CDR3 contains 15 residues. CDR3 nucleotide sequence: TGTGCCAGCAGTCCCATTCGAGACACTGACACTGAAGCTTTCTTT. Protein sequence: CASSPIRDTDTEAFF.

This clone was detected a few times. The rearrangement uses TRBV5-1 and TRBJ1-6; weak D call: TRBD1 (5 bases). The CDR3 consists of 14 residues. With 1 base removed from V and 7 bases from J, the gap between germline ends came to 9 bases. CDR1 is SGHRS and CDR2 is YFSETQ in the germline V gene. CDR3 in amino acids: CASSLQGLNSPLHF. CDR3 nucleotides: TGCGCCAGCAGCTTGCAGGGATTGAATTCACCCCTCCACTTT.

This clone was seen a handful of times. The genes are TRBV12-3 or TRBV12-4 and TRBJ2-7; the D gene is possibly TRBD2 (5 bases). Trimming removed 6 bases at V and 5 bases at J, with 11 bases between. The CDR3 runs to 12 residues. The CDR3 sequence is CASSLKEDEQYF. In DNA, the CDR3 is TGTGCCAGCAGCTTAAAGGAGGACGAGCAGTACTTC.

This clone was counted ten times or more. This chain joins TRBV20-1 and TRBJ2-5; 9 bases line up with TRBD2. The junction had 2 bases not matched to a gene; V was cut back by 3 bases and J by 0 bases. The length of the CDR3 is 14 residues. Germline V gene lookup returns CDR1 DFQATT and CDR2 SNEGSKA (reference sequence). CDR3 residues: CSARAGGYQETQYF. Here the CDR3 DNA reads TGCAGTGCTAGGGCGGGGGGGTACCAAGAGACCCAGTACTTC.

This sequence joins TRBV5-1 and TRBJ1-3; D unresolved. The germline CDR1 and CDR2 sequences are SGHRS and YFSETQ. This CDR3 has 13 residues. Deletions cut 7 bases from V and 4 bases from J, with 12 bases between. The CDR3: CASRGELGNTIYF. The CDR3 coding sequence is TGCGCCAGCCGGGGAGAGTTAGGAAACACCATATATTTT.

This clone was seen only once. The CDR3 loop reads CASGLVSHRQTNEKLFF. The CDR3 coding sequence is TGTGCTAGTGGTTTGGTATCCCACCGACAGACTAATGAAAAACTGTTTTTT. This sequence joins TRBV12-5 and TRBJ1-4; TRBD1 might be the D (5 bases). V was shortened by 0 bases and J by 2 bases, with 13 bases between the two germline ends. Germline-derived CDR1 and CDR2 are LGHNT and FRNRAP. The CDR3 totals 17 residues. The full variable domain, its missing parts supplied by reference TRBV12-5 and TRBJ1-4, is DARVTQTPRHKVTEMGQEVTMRCQPILGHNTVFWYRQTMMQGLELLAYFRNRAPLDDSGMPKDRFSAEMPDATLATLKIQPSEPRDSAVYFCASGLVSHRQTNEKLFFGSGTQLSVL.

Relative to its sample, this clone is medium-sized. This specimen includes other DNA sequences encoding the same CDR3. V gene TRBV10-3 combines with J gene TRBJ1-5; TRBD1 agrees at 8 bases. The trim removed 8 bases at V and 0 bases at J, leaving 3 bases unmatched. In germline, CDR1 is ENHRY, CDR2 SYGVKD. The CDR3 has 14 residues. This chain's CDR3 is CAIGTGDSNQPQHF. CDR3 sequence (DNA): TGTGCCATCGGGACAGGAGATAGCAATCAGCCCCAGCATTTT.

This sequence joins TRBV12-3 or TRBV12-4 and TRBJ2-3; D may be TRBD1 (6 bases). V was pared by 10 bases and J by 5 bases, with 16 bases between. The CDR3 covers 13 residues. The DNA for the CDR3 is TGTGCCACTTCCCCAGGGGTCGGAGATACGCAGTATTTT. It translates to CATSPGVGDTQYF.

V gene TRBV3-1 combines with J gene TRBJ2-1; 13 positions match TRBD2. V lost 4 bases, J lost 6 bases, and 9 bases stayed unmatched. CDR1 is LGHDT, CDR2 YNNKEL, per germline (reference sequence). This CDR3 is 17 amino acids long. CDR3 protein: CASSPTQLAGGINEQFF. CDR3 nucleotides: TGTGCCAGCAGCCCGACCCAACTAGCGGGAGGGATCAATGAGCAGTTCTTC.

This clone was detected a few times. CDR3 sequence: CATSRDPSYNEQFF. The CDR3 region has the DNA TGTGCCACCAGCAGGGACCCCAGCTACAATGAGCAGTTCTTC. V usage is TRBV15 and J usage is TRBJ2-1; no firm D call. The CDR3 has 14 residues. Looked up from germline, CDR1 is LNHNV and CDR2 is YYDKDF (reference sequence). V gave up 3 bases and J gave up 3 bases, with 9 bases separating them.

This clone is medium-sized within its sample. DNA for the CDR3: TGTGCCATCAGCCGACAGGGCAACTCCTACAATGAGCAGTTCTTC. Its protein is CAISRQGNSYNEQFF. V gene TRBV10-3 combines with J gene TRBJ2-1; 7 bases match TRBD1. The CDR3 is 15 amino acids. Germline-derived CDR1 and CDR2 are ENHRY and SYGVKD. V shed 6 bases, J shed 0 bases, and the junction held 5 bases outside the gene matches.